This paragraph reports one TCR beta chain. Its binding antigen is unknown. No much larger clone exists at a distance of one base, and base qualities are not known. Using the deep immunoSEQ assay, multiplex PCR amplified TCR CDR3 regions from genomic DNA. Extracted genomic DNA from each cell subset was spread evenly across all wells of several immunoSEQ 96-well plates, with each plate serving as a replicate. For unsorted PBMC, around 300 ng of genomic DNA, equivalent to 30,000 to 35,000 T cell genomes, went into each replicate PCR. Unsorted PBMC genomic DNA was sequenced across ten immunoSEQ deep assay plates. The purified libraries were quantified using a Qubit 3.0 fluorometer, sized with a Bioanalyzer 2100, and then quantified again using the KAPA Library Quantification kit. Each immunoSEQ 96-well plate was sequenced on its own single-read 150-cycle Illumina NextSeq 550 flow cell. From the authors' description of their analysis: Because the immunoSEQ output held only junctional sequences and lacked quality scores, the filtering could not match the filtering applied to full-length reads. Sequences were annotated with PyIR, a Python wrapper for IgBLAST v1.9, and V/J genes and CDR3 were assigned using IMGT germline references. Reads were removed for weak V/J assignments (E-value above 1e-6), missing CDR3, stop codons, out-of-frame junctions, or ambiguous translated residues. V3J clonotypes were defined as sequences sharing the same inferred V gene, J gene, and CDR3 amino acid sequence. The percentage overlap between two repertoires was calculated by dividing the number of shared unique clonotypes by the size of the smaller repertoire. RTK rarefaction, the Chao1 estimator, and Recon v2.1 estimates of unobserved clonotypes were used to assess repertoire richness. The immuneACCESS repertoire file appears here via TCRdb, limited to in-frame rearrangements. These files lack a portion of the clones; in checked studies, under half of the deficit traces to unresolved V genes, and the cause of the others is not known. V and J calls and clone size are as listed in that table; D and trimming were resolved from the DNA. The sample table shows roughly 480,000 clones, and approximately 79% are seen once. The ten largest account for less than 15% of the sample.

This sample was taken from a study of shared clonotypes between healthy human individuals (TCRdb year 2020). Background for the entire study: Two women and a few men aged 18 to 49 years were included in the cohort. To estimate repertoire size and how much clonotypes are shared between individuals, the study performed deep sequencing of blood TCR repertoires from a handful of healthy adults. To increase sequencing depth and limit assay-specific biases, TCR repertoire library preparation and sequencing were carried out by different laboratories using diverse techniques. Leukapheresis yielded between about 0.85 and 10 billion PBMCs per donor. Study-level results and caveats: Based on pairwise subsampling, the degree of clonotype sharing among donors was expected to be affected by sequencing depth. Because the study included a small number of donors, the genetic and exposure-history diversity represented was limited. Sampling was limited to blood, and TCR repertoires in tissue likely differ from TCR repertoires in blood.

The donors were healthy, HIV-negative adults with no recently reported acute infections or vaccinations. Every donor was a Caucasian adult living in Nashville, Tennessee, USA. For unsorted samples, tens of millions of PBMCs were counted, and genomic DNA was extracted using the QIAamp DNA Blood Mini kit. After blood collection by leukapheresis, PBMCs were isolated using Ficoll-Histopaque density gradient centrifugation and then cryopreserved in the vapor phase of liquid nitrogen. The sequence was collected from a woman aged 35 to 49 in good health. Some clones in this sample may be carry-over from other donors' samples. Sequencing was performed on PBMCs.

The nucleotide sequence is given as TGTGCCAGCTCACATCCGGGACTAGCGGGGATCAATGAGCAGTTCTTC. Its product reads: CASSHPGLAGINEQFF. The rearrangement combines TRBV18 with TRBJ2-1, with 13 bases matching TRBD2. Measured from the cysteine to the phenylalanine, the CDR3 is 16 residues long. Of the read, only the CDR3 DNA is kept; its 48 bases are in frame from base 1. The CDR1 and CDR2 encoded by the germline V gene are KGHSH and LQKENI. Trimming accounts for 4 bases at V and 6 bases at J, while the number of junction bases matched to no gene is 6. This CDR3, with the reference TRBV18 and TRBJ2-1 proteins standing in past its ends, gives the full variable domain NAGVMQNPRHLVRRRGQEARLRCSPMKGHSHVYWYRQLPEEGLKFMVYLQKENIIDESGMPKERFSAEFPKEGPSILRIQQVVRGDSAAYFCASSHPGLAGINEQFFGPGTRLTVL.